Listed here are 7 T cell receptor beta chains from one sample, sequenced in a study of shared clonotypes between healthy human individuals. Profiled with immunoSEQ multiplex PCR; TCRdb holds only in-frame clones, not every one. Among 2.3 million or so clones, approximately 95% were seen once, and the ten largest hold under 0.45%. Sequenced sample: naive CD4+ T cells from PBMCs. Indicated subset: CD45RA+ positively selected. These receptors came from a man aged 18 to 29 in good health. Some clones in this sample may be carry-over from other donors' samples.

The chain is built from TRBV19 and TRBJ2-1; D is tentatively TRBD1 or TRBD2 (5 bases each). The CDR3 is 15 residues long. The V gene's germline CDR1 is LNHDA and CDR2 SQIVND (reference sequence). The V end was cut by 8 bases, the J end by 8 bases, with 22 bases between. The CDR3 spells CASAPLGTVKDEQFF. DNA for the CDR3: TGTGCCAGTGCGCCCCTTGGGACGGTTAAGGATGAGCAGTTCTTC.

The genes are TRBV5-1 and TRBJ2-5; the match to TRBD1 covers 9 bases. V was pared by 2 bases and J by 5 bases, with 4 bases of the junction left unmatched. The CDR3 has 14 amino acids. Germline CDR1 SGHRS, CDR2 YFSETQ. DNA for the CDR3: TGCGCCAGCAGCTTCCCGGACAGGGGCGAGACCCAGTACTTC. It encodes CASSFPDRGETQYF.

J is TRBJ1-1 and V is TRBV6-1; D remains ambiguous. The V and J ends lost 4 bases and 0 bases respectively, with 12 bases between them. The CDR3 length is 15 residues. Germline-derived CDR1 and CDR2 are MNHNS and SASEGT. CDR3 DNA: TGTGCCAGCAGTGCATGGAGGGCAGTGAACACTGAAGCTTTCTTT. Its translation is CASSAWRAVNTEAFF.

This clone was seen only once. This chain links TRBV5-1 with TRBJ1-2, with 9 bases fitting TRBD1. Germline values: CDR1 SGHRS, CDR2 YFSETQ. J lost 0 bases, V lost 4 bases, and 4 bases had no gene match. The CDR3 runs 15 residues. The CDR3 region is CASSIDRGANYGYTF. CDR3 nucleotides: TGCGCCAGCAGCATAGACAGGGGGGCTAACTATGGCTACACCTTC.

CDR3 in amino acids: CASSATSGGDGELFF. CDR3 sequence (DNA): TGTGCCAGCAGCGCCACTAGCGGGGGGGACGGGGAGCTGTTTTTT. The chain combines TRBV7-8 with TRBJ2-2, with 13 bases fitting TRBD2. CDR3 length: 15 amino acids. V shed 5 bases, J shed 7 bases, and the junction held 4 bases outside the gene matches. CDR1 and CDR2 from the germline V gene are SGHVS and FQNEAQ.

This chain uses TRBV7-9 with TRBJ1-1; 9 bases map to TRBD1. CDR1 SEHNR and CDR2 FQNEAQ come from the germline V gene (reference sequence). The CDR3 is 15 amino acids. V lost 2 bases, J lost 1 base, and 2 bases stayed unmatched. The CDR3: CASSLMTGGNTEAFF. The CDR3 DNA follows: TGTGCCAGCAGCTTAATGACAGGGGGGAACACTGAAGCTTTCTTT.

The V gene is TRBV23-1, the J gene TRBJ2-7; TRBD1 matches at 7 bases. TRBV23-1 is an ORF, and what it does is uncertain. The ends lost 3 bases at V and 4 bases at J; junction bases unmatched: 15. The length of the CDR3 is 17 residues. The CDR3: CASSHPGTALLRYEQYF. The CDR3 DNA reads as TGCGCCAGCAGTCACCCGGGGACAGCCCTACTTAGGTACGAGCAGTACTTC.